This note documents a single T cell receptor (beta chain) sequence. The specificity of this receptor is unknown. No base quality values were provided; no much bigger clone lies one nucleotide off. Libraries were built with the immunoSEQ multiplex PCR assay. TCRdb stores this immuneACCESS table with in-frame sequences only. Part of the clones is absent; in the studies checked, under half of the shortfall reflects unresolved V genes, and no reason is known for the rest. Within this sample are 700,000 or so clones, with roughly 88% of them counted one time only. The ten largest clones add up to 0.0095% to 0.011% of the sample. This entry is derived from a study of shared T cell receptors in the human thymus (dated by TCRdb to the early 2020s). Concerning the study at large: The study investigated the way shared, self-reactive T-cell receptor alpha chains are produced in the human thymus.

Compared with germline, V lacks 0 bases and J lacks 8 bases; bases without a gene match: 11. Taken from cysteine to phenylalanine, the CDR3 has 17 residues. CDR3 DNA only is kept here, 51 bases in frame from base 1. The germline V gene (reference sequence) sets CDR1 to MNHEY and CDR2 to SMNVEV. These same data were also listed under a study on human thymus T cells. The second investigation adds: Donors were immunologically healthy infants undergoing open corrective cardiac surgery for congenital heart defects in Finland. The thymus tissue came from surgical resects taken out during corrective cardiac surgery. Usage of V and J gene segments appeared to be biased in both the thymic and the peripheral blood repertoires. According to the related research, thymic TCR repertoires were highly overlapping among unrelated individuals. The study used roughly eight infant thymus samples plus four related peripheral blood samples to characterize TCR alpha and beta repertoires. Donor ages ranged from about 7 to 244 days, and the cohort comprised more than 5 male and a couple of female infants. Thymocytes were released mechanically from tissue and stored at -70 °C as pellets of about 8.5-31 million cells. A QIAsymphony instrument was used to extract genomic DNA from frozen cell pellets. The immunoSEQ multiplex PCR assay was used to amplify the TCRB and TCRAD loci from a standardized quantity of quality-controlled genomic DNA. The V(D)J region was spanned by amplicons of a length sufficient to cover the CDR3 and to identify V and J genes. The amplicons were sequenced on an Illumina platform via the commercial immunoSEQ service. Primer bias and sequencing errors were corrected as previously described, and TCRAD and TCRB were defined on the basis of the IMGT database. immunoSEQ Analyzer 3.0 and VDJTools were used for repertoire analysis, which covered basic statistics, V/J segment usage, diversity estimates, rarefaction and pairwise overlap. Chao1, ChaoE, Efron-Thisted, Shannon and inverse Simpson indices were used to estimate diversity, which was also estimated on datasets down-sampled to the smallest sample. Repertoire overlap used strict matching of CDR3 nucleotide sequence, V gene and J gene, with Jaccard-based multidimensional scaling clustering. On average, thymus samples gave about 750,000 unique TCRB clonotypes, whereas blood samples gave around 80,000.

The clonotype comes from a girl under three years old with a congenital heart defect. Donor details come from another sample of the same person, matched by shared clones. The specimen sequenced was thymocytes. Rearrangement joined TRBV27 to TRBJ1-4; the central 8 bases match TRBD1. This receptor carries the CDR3 CASSLSVRGRVGEKLFF. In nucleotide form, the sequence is TGTGCCAGCAGTTTATCGGTCAGGGGGCGAGTCGGGGAAAAACTGTTTTTT.